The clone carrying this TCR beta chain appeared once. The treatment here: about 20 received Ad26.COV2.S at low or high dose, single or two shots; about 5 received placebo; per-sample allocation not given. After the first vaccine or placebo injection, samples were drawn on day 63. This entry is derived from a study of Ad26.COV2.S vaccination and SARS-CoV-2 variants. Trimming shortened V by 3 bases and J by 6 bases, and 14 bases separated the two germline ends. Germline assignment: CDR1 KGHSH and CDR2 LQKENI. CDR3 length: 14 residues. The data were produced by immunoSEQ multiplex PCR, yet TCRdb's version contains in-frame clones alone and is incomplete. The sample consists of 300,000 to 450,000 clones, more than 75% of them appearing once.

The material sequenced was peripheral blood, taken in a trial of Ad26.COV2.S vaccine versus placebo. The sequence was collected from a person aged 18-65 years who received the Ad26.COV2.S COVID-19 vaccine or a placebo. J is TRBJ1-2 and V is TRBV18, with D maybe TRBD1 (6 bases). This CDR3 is CASSPDSLFDGYTF. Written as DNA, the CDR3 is TGTGCCAGCTCACCGGACAGTCTCTTCGATGGCTACACCTTC.